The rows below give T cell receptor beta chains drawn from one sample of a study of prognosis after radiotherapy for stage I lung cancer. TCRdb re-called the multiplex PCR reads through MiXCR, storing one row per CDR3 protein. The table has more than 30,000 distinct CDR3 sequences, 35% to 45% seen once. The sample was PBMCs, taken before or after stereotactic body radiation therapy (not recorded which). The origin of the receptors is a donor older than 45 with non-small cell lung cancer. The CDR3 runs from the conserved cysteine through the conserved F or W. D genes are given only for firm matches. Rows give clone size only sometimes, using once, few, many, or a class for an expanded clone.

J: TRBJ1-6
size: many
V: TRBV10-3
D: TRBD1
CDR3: CAISQGDSPLHF
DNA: TGTGCCATCAGCCAGGGGGACTCACCCCTCCACTTT

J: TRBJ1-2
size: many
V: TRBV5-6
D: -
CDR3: CASSLSQGVYGYTF
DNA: TGTGCCAGCAGCTTGTCGCAGGGAGTCTATGGCTACACCTTC

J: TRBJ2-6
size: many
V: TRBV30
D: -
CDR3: CACSSGANVLTF
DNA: TGTGCCTGCTCTTCTGGGGCCAACGTCCTGACTTTC

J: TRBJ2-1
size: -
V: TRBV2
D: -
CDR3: CASSVYNEQFF
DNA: TGTGCCAGCAGTGTGTACAATGAGCAGTTCTTC

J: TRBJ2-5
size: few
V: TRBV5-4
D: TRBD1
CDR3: CASSRQGKRETQYF
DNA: TGTGCCAGCAGCCGACAGGGTAAACGGGAGACCCAGTACTTC

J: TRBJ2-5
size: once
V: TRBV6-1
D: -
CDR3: CASSIGWGAQDTQYF
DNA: TGTGCCAGCAGTATAGGGTGGGGAGCCCAAGATACCCAGTACTTC

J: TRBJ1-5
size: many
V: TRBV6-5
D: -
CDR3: CASTLRWGGGNQPQHF
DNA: TGTGCCAGCACGCTTCGATGGGGGGGTGGCAATCAGCCCCAGCATTTT

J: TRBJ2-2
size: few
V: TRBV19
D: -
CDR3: CASSIGFSTGELFF
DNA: TGTGCCAGTAGTATAGGGTTCAGCACCGGGGAGCTGTTTTTT

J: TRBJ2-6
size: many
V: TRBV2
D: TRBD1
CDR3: CAMGQGAPGANVLTF
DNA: TGTGCCATGGGACAGGGGGCGCCTGGGGCCAACGTCCTGACTTTC

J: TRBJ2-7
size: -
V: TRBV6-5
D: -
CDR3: CASSYGGVYEQYF
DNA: TGTGCCAGCAGTTACGGGGGAGTCTACGAGCAGTACTTC

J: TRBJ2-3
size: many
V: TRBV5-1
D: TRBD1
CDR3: CASSLGGTGGTDTQYF
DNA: TGCGCCAGCAGCTTGGGGGGGACAGGGGGGACAGATACGCAGTATTTT

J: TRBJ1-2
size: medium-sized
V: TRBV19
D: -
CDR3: CASSTVANEGYGYTF
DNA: TGTGCCAGTAGTACGGTAGCAAACGAGGGCTATGGCTACACCTTC

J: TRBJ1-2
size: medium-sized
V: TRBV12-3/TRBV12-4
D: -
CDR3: CASSGGFGYTF
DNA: TGTGCCAGCAGTGGTGGGTTTGGCTACACCTTC